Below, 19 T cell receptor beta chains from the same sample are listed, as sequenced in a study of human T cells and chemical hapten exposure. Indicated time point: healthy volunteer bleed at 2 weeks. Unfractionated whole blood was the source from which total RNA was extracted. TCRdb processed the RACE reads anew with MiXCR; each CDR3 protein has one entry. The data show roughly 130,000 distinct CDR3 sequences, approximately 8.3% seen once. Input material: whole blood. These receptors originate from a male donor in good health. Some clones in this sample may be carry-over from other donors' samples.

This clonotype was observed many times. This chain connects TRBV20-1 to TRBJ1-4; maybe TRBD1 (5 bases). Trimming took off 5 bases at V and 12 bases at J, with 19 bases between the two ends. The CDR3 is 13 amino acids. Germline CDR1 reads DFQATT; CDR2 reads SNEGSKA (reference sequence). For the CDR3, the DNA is TGCAGTGCTGACAGTGACCAGAAGCGGGAACTGTTTTTT. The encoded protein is CSADSDQKRELFF.

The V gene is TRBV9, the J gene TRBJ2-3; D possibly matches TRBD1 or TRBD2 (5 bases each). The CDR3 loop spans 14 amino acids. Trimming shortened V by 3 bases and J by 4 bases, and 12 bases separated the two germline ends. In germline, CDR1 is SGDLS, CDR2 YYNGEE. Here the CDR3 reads CASSDGGRADTQYF. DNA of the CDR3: TGTGCCAGCAGCGATGGGGGTCGGGCAGATACGCAGTATTTT.

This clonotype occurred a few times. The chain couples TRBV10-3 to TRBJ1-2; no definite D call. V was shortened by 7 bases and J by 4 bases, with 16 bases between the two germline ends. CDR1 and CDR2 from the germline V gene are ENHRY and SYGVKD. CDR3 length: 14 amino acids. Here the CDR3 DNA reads TGTGCCATCACCGAAAGAAGGGCCTTCTATGGCTACACCTTC. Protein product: CAITERRAFYGYTF.

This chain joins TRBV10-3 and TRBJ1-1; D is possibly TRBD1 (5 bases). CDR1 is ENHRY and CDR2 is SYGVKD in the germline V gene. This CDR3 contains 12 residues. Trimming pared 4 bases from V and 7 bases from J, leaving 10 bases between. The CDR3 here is CAISGWDGEAFF. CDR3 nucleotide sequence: TGTGCCATCAGTGGTTGGGACGGTGAAGCTTTCTTT.

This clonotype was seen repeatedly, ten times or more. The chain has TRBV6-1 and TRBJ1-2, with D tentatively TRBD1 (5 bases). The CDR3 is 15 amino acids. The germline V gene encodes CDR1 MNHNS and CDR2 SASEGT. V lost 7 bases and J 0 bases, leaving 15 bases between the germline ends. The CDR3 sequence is CASMRRDAANYGYTF. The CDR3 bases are TGTGCCAGCATGCGCCGGGACGCAGCTAACTATGGCTACACCTTC.

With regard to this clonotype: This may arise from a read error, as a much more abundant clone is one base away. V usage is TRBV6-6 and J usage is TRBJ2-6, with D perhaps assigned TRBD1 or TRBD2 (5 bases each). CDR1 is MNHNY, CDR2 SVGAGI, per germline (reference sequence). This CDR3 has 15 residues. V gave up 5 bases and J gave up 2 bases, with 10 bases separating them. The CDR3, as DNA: TGTGCCAGCAGTCACGAGGGACCTGGGGCCAACGTCCTGACTTTC. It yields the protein CASSHEGPGANVLTF.

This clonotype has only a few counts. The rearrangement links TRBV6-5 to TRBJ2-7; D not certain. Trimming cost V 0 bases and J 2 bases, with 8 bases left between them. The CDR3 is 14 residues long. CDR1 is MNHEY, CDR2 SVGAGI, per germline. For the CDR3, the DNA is TGTGCCAGCAGTTACTCAGGCAGGACCTACGAGCAGTACTTC. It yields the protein CASSYSGRTYEQYF.

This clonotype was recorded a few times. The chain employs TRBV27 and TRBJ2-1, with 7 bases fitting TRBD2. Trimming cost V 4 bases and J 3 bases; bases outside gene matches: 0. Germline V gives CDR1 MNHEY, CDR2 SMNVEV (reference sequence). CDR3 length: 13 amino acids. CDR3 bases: TGTGCCAGCAGTTCTAGCGGCTACAATGAGCAGTTCTTC. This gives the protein CASSSSGYNEQFF.

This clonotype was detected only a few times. CDR3 nucleotide sequence: TGTGCCAGCAGTGAGAAGGGGACAGATACGCAGTATTTT. It translates to CASSEKGTDTQYF. The chain joins TRBV6-4 to TRBJ2-3; weak D call: TRBD1 (5 bases). Trimming removed 3 bases from V and 3 bases from J, with 7 bases in between. The CDR3 consists of 13 residues. Germline V gives CDR1 MRHNA, CDR2 SNTAGT.

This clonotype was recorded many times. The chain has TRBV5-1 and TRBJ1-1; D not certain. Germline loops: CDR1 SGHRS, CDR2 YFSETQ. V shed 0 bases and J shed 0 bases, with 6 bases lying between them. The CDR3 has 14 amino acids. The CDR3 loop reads CASSLGFMNTEAFF. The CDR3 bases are TGCGCCAGCAGCTTGGGCTTTATGAACACTGAAGCTTTCTTT. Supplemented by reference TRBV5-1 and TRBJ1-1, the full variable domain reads KAGVTQTPRYLIKTRGQQVTLSCSPISGHRSVSWYQQTPGQGLQFLFEYFSETQRNKGNFPGRFSGRQFSNSRSEMNVSTLELGDSALYLCASSLGFMNTEAFFGQGTRLTVV.

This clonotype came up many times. CDR3 nucleotides: TGTGCCACCTCACCGGGGGGGCAAGATACGCAGTATTTT. Translation: CATSPGGQDTQYF. The chain combines TRBV6-5 with TRBJ2-3; TRBD2 agrees at 8 bases. Germline CDR1 reads MNHEY; CDR2 reads SVGAGI. This CDR3 contains 13 residues. With 10 bases clipped from V and 5 bases from J, the junction kept 8 bases outside the gene matches.

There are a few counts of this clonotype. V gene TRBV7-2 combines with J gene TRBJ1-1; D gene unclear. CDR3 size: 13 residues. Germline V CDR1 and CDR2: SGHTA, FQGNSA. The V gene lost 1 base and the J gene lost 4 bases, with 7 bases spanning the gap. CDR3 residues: CASSLVGTTEAFF. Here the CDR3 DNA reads TGTGCCAGCAGCTTAGTCGGTACCACTGAAGCTTTCTTT.

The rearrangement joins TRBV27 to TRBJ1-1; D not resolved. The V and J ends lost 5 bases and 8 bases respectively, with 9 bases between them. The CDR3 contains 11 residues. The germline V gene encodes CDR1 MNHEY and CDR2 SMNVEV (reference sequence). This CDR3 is CASSGLGEAFF. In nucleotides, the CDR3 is TGTGCCAGCAGTGGGTTGGGAGAAGCTTTCTTT.

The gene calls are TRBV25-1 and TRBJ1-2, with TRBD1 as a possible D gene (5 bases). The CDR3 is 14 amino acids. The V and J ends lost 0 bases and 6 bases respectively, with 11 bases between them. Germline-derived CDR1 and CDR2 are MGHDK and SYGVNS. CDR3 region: CASSEYSRGHGYTF. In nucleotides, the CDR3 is TGTGCCAGCAGTGAATATTCAAGGGGCCATGGCTACACCTTC.

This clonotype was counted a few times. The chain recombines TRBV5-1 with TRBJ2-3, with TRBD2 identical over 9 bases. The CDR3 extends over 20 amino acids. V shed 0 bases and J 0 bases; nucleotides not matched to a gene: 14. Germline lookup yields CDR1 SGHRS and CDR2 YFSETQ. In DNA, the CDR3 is TGCGCCAGCAGCTTGGGACTAGCGGAAACCACACAAAGAAGCACAGATACGCAGTATTTT. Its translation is CASSLGLAETTQRSTDTQYF.

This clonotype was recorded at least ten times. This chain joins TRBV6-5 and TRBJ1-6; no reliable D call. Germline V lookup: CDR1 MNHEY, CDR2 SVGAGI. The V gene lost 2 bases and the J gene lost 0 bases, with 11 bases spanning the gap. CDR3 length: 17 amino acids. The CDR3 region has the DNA TGTGCCAGCAGTTACGACGAAGGAAGCTCCTATAATTCACCCCTCCACTTT. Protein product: CASSYDEGSSYNSPLHF.

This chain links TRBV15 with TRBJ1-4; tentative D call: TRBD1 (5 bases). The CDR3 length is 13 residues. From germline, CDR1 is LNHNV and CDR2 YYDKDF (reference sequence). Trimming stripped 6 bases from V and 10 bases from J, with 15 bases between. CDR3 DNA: TGTGCCACCAGTCCGACAGAATTGGGAAAACTGTTTTTT. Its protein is CATSPTELGKLFF.

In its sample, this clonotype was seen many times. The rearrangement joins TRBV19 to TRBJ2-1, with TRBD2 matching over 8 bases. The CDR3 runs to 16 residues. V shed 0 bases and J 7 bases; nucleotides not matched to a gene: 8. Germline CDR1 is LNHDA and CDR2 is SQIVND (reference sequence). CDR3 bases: TGTGCCAGTAGTATAGACCGCGGGGGGCCTCGGAATGAGCAGTTCTTC. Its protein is CASSIDRGGPRNEQFF.

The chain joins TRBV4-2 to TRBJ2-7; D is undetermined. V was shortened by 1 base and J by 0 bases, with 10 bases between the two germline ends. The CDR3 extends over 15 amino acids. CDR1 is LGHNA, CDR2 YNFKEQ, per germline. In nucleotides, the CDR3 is TGTGCCAGCAGCCAAGGGTTTAGCCCCTCCTACGAGCAGTACTTC. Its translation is CASSQGFSPSYEQYF.